Listed below are T cell receptor beta chains from one sample, sequenced in a study of cytomegalovirus exposure and HLA in healthy donors. TCRdb's table, derived via immunoSEQ multiplex PCR, lists solely in-frame clones and lacks some. The table records around 140,000 clones, 75% of them present only once. The specimen was PBMCs. These receptors were obtained from a man in his thirties or forties in good health and CMV-seronegative. The CDR3 runs from the conserved cysteine through the conserved F or W. A D gene is named only where the DNA matches it firmly. Only some rows state a clone size, as once, few, many or a class for expanded clones.

>.|TRBV2|13|.|TRBJ2-5
CASSDGGQETQYF
TGTGCCAGCAGTGATGGGGGGCAAGAGACCCAGTACTTC
>TRBD2|TRBV9|15|once|TRBJ2-7
CASSVEAGRENEQYF
TGTGCCAGCAGCGTCGAAGCGGGGAGGGAAAACGAGCAGTACTTC
>TRBD1|TRBV7-2|13|.|TRBJ1-4
CASSLVQGEKLFF
TGTGCCAGCAGCTTAGTACAGGGGGAAAAACTGTTTTTT
>TRBD1|TRBV28|16|few|TRBJ1-6
CASSTYRGTYNSPLHF
TGTGCCAGCAGTACCTACAGGGGAACCTATAATTCACCCCTCCACTTT
>TRBD1|TRBV5-1|16|.|TRBJ1-4
CASSLGTGATNEKLFF
TGCGCCAGCAGCCTAGGGACAGGCGCAACTAATGAAAAACTGTTTTTT
>.|TRBV4-2|13|.|TRBJ2-7
CASSQGDGNEQYF
TGTGCCAGCAGCCAAGGAGACGGGAACGAGCAGTACTTC
>.|TRBV21-1|19|.|TRBJ2-7
CASSKRGTSGRALSYEQYF
TGTGCCAGCAGCAAAAGGGGGACTAGCGGGAGGGCCCTCTCCTACGAGCAGTACTTC
>TRBD1|TRBV5-4|16|.|TRBJ2-3
CASSTPTGRGTDTQYF
TGTGCCAGCAGCACCCCGACAGGGAGAGGAACAGATACGCAGTATTTT
>.|TRBV7-2|16|.|TRBJ2-2
CASSQSRGARGGELFF
TGTGCCAGCAGCCAGAGTCGGGGGGCGCGGGGAGGGGAGCTGTTTTTT
>TRBD1|TRBV5-8|14|few|TRBJ1-4
CASSFRDRVEKLFF
TGTGCCAGCAGCTTCCGGGACAGGGTGGAAAAACTGTTTTTT